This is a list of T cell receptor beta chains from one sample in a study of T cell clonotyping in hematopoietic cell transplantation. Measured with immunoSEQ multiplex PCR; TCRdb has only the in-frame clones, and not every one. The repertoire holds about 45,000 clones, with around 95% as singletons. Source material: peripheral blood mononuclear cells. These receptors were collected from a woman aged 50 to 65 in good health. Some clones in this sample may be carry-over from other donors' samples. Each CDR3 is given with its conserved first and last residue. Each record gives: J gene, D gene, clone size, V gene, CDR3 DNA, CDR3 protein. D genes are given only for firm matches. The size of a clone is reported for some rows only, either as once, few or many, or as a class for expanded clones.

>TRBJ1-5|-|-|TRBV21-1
TGTGCCAGCAGCAGTAGCAGGGGATGGCAGCCCCAGCATTTT
CASSSSRGWQPQHF
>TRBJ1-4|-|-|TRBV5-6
TGTGCCAGCAGCAGAAAGGCCCCAGCGGGGGAAAAACTGTTTTTT
CASSRKAPAGEKLFF
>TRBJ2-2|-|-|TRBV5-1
TGCGCCAGCAGCTCATCAGGGGAGTCGAACACCGGGGAGCTGTTTTTT
CASSSSGESNTGELFF
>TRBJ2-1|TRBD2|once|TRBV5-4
TGTGCCAGCAGTGGTAGCGGGGGATTCTACAATGAGCAGTTCTTC
CASSGSGGFYNEQFF
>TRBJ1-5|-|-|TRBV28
TGTGCCAGCAGACTCCCGGGGTTTAGCAATCAGCCCCAGCATTTT
CASRLPGFSNQPQHF
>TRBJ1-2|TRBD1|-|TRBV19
TGTGCCAGTAGTTCAAGGACAGGGGGCAACTACACCTTC
CASSSRTGGNYTF
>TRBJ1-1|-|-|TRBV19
TGTGCCAGTATTTCCGGGACCGCGAACACTGAAGCTTTCTTT
CASISGTANTEAFF
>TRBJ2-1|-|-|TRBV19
TGTGCCAGCAGTACCGGGGGTAGCGGCCCTGAGCAGTTCTTC
CASSTGGSGPEQFF
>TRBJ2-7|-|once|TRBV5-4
TGTGCCAGCAGCTTGACGCGGGGTTATTCCTACGAGCAGTACTTC
CASSLTRGYSYEQYF
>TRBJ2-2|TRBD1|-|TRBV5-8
TGTGCCAGCAGCGGGCCGGGACAGGGGTACACCGGGGAGCTGTTTTTT
CASSGPGQGYTGELFF
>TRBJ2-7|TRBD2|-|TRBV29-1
TGCAGCGTTTTAGCGGGGGGGAAGCAGTACTTC
CSVLAGGKQYF
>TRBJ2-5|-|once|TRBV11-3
TGTGCCAGCAGGGAACAAGAGACCCAGTACTTC
CASREQETQYF
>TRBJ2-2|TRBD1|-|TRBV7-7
TGTGCCAGCAGCAAACCGGGACAGGGACGCACCGGGGAGCTGTTTTTT
CASSKPGQGRTGELFF
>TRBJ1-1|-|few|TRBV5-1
TGCGCCAGCAGCCAAGGGAGGGGAAACACTGAAGCTTTCTTT
CASSQGRGNTEAFF
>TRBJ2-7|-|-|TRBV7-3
TGTGCCAGCAGCTTAGGGTCAGCGGCTTCCTACGAGCAGTACTTC
CASSLGSAASYEQYF
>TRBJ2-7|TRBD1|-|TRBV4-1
TGCGCCAGCAGCCAGGCCTCGGGACAGGGGAACTACGAGCAGTACTTC
CASSQASGQGNYEQYF
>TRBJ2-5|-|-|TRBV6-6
TGTGCCAGCAGCCCAAGTGGGGTCTCCCGACAAGAGACCCAGTACTTC
CASSPSGVSRQETQYF
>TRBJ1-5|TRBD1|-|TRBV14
TGTGCCAGCAGCCAACGACAGGGGGGCTTTATCAATAGCAATCAGCCCCAGCATTTT
CASSQRQGGFINSNQPQHF
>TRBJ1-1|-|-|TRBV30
TGTGCCTGGACCCCCCTGGGGAGGGACCACACTGAAGCTTTCTTT
CAWTPLGRDHTEAFF
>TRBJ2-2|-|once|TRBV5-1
TGCGCCAGCAGCTTGCAACTTTCAACGAACACCGGGGAGCTGTTTTTT
CASSLQLSTNTGELFF
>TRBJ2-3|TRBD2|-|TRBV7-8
TGTGCCAGCAGCTTCGGGACTAGCGGCGGAGATACGCAGTATTTT
CASSFGTSGGDTQYF
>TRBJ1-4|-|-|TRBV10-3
TGTGCCACCTCCGGCGTAGAGGGGGAAAAACTGTTTTTT
CATSGVEGEKLFF
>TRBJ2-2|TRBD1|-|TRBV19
TGTGCCAGTAGTATAACGGACAGGGGATCCGGGGAGCTGTTTTTT
CASSITDRGSGELFF
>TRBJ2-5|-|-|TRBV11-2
TGTGCCAGCAGCTTAGCAAGTTATGCCGAGACCCAGTACTTC
CASSLASYAETQYF
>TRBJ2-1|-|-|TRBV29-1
TGCAGCGTTGGTCCCGGGGGCAATGAGCAGTTCTTC
CSVGPGGNEQFF
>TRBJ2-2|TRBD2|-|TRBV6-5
TGTGCCAGTACGCCGGGGGGGGACGGGGAGCTGTTTTTT
CASTPGGDGELFF
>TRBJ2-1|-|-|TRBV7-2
TGTGCCAGCAGCTTCCAGTGGGCTAGTAGCGATGAGCAGTTCTTC
CASSFQWASSDEQFF
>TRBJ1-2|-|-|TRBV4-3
TGCGCCAGCAGCCAAGGGGGGGCTGGCTATGGCTACACCTTC
CASSQGGAGYGYTF
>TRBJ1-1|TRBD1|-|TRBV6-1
TGTGCCAGTTTGGGACAGCCTAACACTGAAGCTTTCTTT
CASLGQPNTEAFF
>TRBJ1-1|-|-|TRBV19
TGTGCCAGTAGTCTGACAGGTGAGACTGAAGCTTTCTTT
CASSLTGETEAFF
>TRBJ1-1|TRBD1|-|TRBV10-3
TGTGCCAGACAGGGGTACCTCGTTGGTGAAGCTTTCTTT
CARQGYLVGEAFF
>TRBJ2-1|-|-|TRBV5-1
TGCGCCAGCAGCTTCGGGGGCCCGACCTACAATGAGCAGTTCTTC
CASSFGGPTYNEQFF
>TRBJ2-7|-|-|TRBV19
TGTGCCAGTAGCCGGTCTGGGAGCTCCTACGAGCAGTACTTC
CASSRSGSSYEQYF
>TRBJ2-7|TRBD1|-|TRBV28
TGTGCCAGCAGGCGGTTCCCGGGACAGGCCTACGAGCAGTACTTC
CASRRFPGQAYEQYF
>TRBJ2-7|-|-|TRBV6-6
TGTGCCAGCAGTTACATGGGTCGGGGCTACGAGCAGTACTTC
CASSYMGRGYEQYF
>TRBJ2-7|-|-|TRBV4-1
TGCGCCAGCAGCCTACCACCGGGACTGCGTTTTGGCGAGCAGTACTTC
CASSLPPGLRFGEQYF
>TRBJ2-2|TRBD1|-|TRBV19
TGTGCCAGTACCACAGGGGGCATTACCGGGGAGCTGTTTTTT
CASTTGGITGELFF
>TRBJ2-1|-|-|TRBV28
TGTGCCAGCAGTTTAGAAGGCCATGAGCAGTTCTTC
CASSLEGHEQFF
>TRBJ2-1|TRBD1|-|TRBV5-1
TGCGCCAGCAGCTTGCGGCAGGGGGCCAATGAGCAGTTCTTC
CASSLRQGANEQFF
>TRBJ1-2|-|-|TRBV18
TGTGCCAGCTCACCTGCGTTCGGTCGGGATGGCTACACCTTC
CASSPAFGRDGYTF
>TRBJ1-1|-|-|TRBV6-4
TGTGCCAGTACTGGGTTAGACGCTTTCTTT
CASTGLDAFF
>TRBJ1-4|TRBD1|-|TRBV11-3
TGTGCCAGCAGCCCCGGGACAGTTAATGAAAAACTGTTTTTT
CASSPGTVNEKLFF
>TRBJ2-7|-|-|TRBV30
TGTGCCTGGAGGGCCTTAAGCTCCTACGAGCAGTACTTC
CAWRALSSYEQYF
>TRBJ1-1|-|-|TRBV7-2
TGTGCCAGCAGCCCCCGGGGAGGGTTTCGGGACACTGAAGCTTTCTTT
CASSPRGGFRDTEAFF
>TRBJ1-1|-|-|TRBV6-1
TGTGCCAGCAGTGAAGGGGCGCCGGGGACTGAAGCTTTCTTT
CASSEGAPGTEAFF
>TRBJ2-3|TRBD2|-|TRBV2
TGTGCCAGCAGGGCTAGCGGCCACACAGATACGCAGTATTTT
CASRASGHTDTQYF
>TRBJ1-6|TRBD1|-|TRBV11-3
TGTGCCAGCAGTTTGACAGGGGACCATAATTCACCCCTCCACTTT
CASSLTGDHNSPLHF
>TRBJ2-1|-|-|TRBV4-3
TGCGCCAGCAGCCAAGGCGGGGCCACTCCCTACAATGAGCAGTTCTTC
CASSQGGATPYNEQFF
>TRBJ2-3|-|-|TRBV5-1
TGCGCCAGTCAGAGCGAGGGGGTCTCCACAGATACGCAGTATTTT
CASQSEGVSTDTQYF
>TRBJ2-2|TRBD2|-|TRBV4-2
TGTGCCAGCAGCCAGGGGCCCCTAGCGGGGGGGAACACCGGGGAGCTGTTTTTT
CASSQGPLAGGNTGELFF